Below are 10 T cell receptor beta chains sequenced from a single sample in a study of long-term antiretroviral therapy in people with HIV. Survey-level immunoSEQ v3.0 assays were run. This table comes from immunoSEQ multiplex PCR, and its TCRdb copy is limited to in-frame clones, with some not included. The sample holds approximately 25,000 clones, almost 90% seen once. Sequences were derived from unsorted PBMCs, sampled more than 4.3 years after starting antiretroviral therapy. These receptors were collected from a man aged 30 to 45 with HIV.

This clone was found a few times. CDR3 in amino acids: CASSYMGQGYEQYF. In nucleotides, the CDR3 is TGTGCCAGCAGTTACATGGGTCAGGGCTACGAGCAGTACTTC. The chain combines TRBV6-5 with TRBJ2-7; weak D call: TRBD1 (5 bases). Germline loops: CDR1 MNHEY, CDR2 SVGAGI. Trimming removed 2 bases at V and 3 bases at J, with 11 bases between. The CDR3 runs to 14 residues.

This chain connects TRBV7-8 to TRBJ2-7, with 12 positions matching TRBD1. Looked up from germline, CDR1 is SGHVS and CDR2 is FQNEAQ. CDR3 length equals 14 residues. Here the CDR3 reads CVSKGGQGAGEQYF. Here the CDR3 DNA reads TGTGTTTCAAAAGGGGGACAGGGGGCCGGTGAGCAGTACTTC.

This clone was recorded only once. The rearrangement uses TRBV19 and TRBJ1-1; D gene ambiguous. Trimming shortened V by 3 bases and J by 7 bases, and 18 bases separated the two germline ends. CDR1 is LNHDA and CDR2 is SQIVND in the germline V gene (reference sequence). The CDR3 spans 15 residues. DNA of the CDR3: TGTGCCAGTAGTATCCAGTTATCCAGTCCTCGTGAAGCTTTCTTT. This codes for CASSIQLSSPREAFF.

The chain has TRBV29-1 and TRBJ1-2; no firm D call. Germline values: CDR1 SQVTM, CDR2 ANQGSEA. Trimming pared 4 bases from V and 1 base from J, leaving 7 bases between. The CDR3 is 12 amino acids. As DNA, the CDR3 is TGCAGCGTTGGACCCATTAACTATGGCTACACCTTC. Its translation is CSVGPINYGYTF.

J is TRBJ2-1 and V is TRBV7-9; TRBD2 matches 8 bases. The CDR3 spans 17 residues. The trim removed 5 bases at V and 5 bases at J, leaving 14 bases unmatched. The germline CDR1 and CDR2 sequences are SEHNR and FQNEAQ (reference sequence). Here the CDR3 reads CASSTPLGRGGHNEQFF. The CDR3 bases are TGTGCCAGCAGCACACCCCTCGGGAGGGGAGGTCACAATGAGCAGTTCTTC.

The table lists this clone with a count of one. The chain employs TRBV18 and TRBJ1-4, with D unresolved. The CDR3 totals 13 residues. Germline V gene lookup returns CDR1 KGHSH and CDR2 LQKENI. Trimming left V 8 bases short and J 3 bases short, with 10 bases between. DNA for the CDR3: TGTGCCAGCACCGTTGACCCTAATGAAAAACTGTTTTTT. Translated, it gives CASTVDPNEKLFF.

The DNA for the CDR3 is TGCGCCAGCAGCCAAGGCTCCATTTTGGGGCTGGGGGAGCAGTTCTTC. Translated, it gives CASSQGSILGLGEQFF. The V gene is TRBV4-3, the J gene TRBJ2-1, with a tentative D call TRBD1 (5 bases). Trimming left V 1 base short and J 10 bases short, with 20 bases between. The CDR3 consists of 16 residues. Germline assignment: CDR1 LGHNA and CDR2 YSLEER.

The chain has TRBV5-8 and TRBJ2-2, with 8 bases fitting TRBD1. CDR1 and CDR2 from the germline V gene are SGHTS and YDEGEE. The CDR3 is made up of 17 amino acids. The V gene end was trimmed by 0 bases and the J gene end by 4 bases; junction bases not matched to a gene: 8. The chain's CDR3 is CASSLGSGGYGTGELFF. CDR3 DNA sequence: TGTGCCAGCAGCTTGGGCTCAGGGGGCTACGGCACCGGGGAGCTGTTTTTT. The variable domain in full, completed from reference TRBV5-8 and TRBJ2-2, reads EAGVTQSPTHLIKTRGQQATLRCSPISGHTSVYWYQQALGLGLQFLLWYDEGEERNRGNFPPRFSGRQFPNYSSELNVNALELEDSALYLCASSLGSGGYGTGELFFGEGSRLTVL.

This sequence joins TRBV13 and TRBJ2-1; the match to TRBD1 covers 10 bases. Germline V CDR1 and CDR2: PRHDT, FYEKMQ (reference sequence). Trimming cost V 2 bases and J 8 bases; bases outside gene matches: 6. The CDR3 runs 15 residues. CDR3 in amino acids: CASSLSTGGRDEQFF. The CDR3 region has the DNA TGTGCCAGCAGCTTATCGACAGGGGGCAGGGATGAGCAGTTCTTC.

J is TRBJ1-1 and V is TRBV10-2, with a weak D call TRBD1 (5 bases). The germline CDR1 and CDR2 sequences are WSHSY and SAAADI. V dropped 0 bases and J dropped 2 bases, with 10 bases sitting between them. This CDR3 is 15 amino acids long. CDR3 loop: CASSESAGTNTEAFF. The CDR3 DNA sequence: TGCGCCAGCAGTGAGTCCGCAGGGACCAACACTGAAGCTTTCTTT.